This T cell receptor beta chain was identified in a study of T cell clones after liver transplantation. This clone came up a few times. The data were produced by immunoSEQ multiplex PCR, yet TCRdb's version contains in-frame clones alone and is incomplete. The sample records tens of thousands of clones, 80% to 95% being singletons. The CDR3 is 11 amino acids. V lost 7 bases and J 8 bases, leaving 11 bases between the germline ends. From germline, CDR1 is MDHEN and CDR2 SYDVKM. Sequenced material: CD4+ T cells from blood, taken around 27 months after liver transplant. The chain recombines TRBV28 with TRBJ1-1; a weak D match, TRBD1 (5 bases). This receptor was obtained from a human patient who received a liver transplant. The graft donor may have given rise to some T cells. CDR3 nucleotides: TGTGCCAGCATTGATCGACAGGAAGCTTTCTTT. The encoded protein is CASIDRQEAFF.